The rows below give T cell receptor beta chains drawn from one sample of a study of T cell changes during pregnancy in multiple sclerosis. Only in-frame clones appear in the TCRdb table, and some are missing; sequencing was by immunoSEQ multiplex PCR. This table holds fewer than 90,000 clones, around 94% found once. The sequencing used peripheral blood, collected in the third trimester of pregnancy. Receptors were obtained from a female donor with multiple sclerosis, enrolled in a pregnancy study. Both conserved end residues are part of each CDR3. A D gene is named only where the DNA matches it firmly. Rows may omit the clone size; those that give it use once, few, many or a size class.

TRBJ1-5	.	TRBD1	TRBV19	TGTGCCAGTAGTATAGCCGGACAGGCTAATCAGCCCCAGCATTTT	CASSIAGQANQPQHF
TRBJ2-1	.	TRBD2	TRBV7-7	TGTGCCAGCAGCTCTGCGGGAGCGTCCTACAATGAGCAGTTCTTC	CASSSAGASYNEQFF
TRBJ1-3	.	.	TRBV5-5	TGTGCCAGCAGCTCAAGATATTCCCCGCCTAGGGGTCGCGGAAACACCATATATTTT	CASSSRYSPPRGRGNTIYF
TRBJ2-4	once	TRBD2	TRBV5-4	TGTGCCAGCAGACCCGGCGGGGGAGGCAAAAACATTCAGTACTTC	CASRPGGGGKNIQYF
TRBJ1-2	once	.	TRBV28	TGTGCCAGCAGTTTAGGAGCAGCTAACTATGGCTACACCTTC	CASSLGAANYGYTF
TRBJ1-1	.	.	TRBV2	TGTGCCAGCAGTGATGGGGGGTGGGAAGCTTTCTTT	CASSDGGWEAFF
TRBJ2-2	.	.	TRBV19	TGTGCCAGTAGTTTCTTCCCCGGGGTAGGGGAGCTGTTTTTT	CASSFFPGVGELFF
TRBJ2-3	.	TRBD2	TRBV30	TGTGCCTGGAGTATCTCGGGGAGGGCATTGGATACGCAGTATTTT	CAWSISGRALDTQYF
TRBJ2-7	.	.	TRBV5-4	TGTGCCAGCAGCCCCGGGGGAACCGGGAGCCTCGAGCAGTACTTC	CASSPGGTGSLEQYF
TRBJ1-4	.	.	TRBV7-9	TGTGCCAGCAGCCCCTTAGGACAGAGCCTATCTGCAACTAATGAAAAACTGTTTTTT	CASSPLGQSLSATNEKLFF
TRBJ1-4	.	.	TRBV6-5	TGTGCCAGCAGTTATACTGAATTAACTAATGAAAAACTGTTTTTT	CASSYTELTNEKLFF
TRBJ2-7	.	.	TRBV27	.	CASSLFGPGGYEQYF
TRBJ2-2	.	TRBD2	TRBV9	TGTGCCAGCAGCGTGCTCTCGGGAGGACGGACCGGGGAGCTGTTTTTT	CASSVLSGGRTGELFF
TRBJ2-7	.	.	TRBV18	TGTGCCAGCTCACCATCTGCGAGAGAGTACGAGCAGTACTTC	CASSPSAREYEQYF
TRBJ2-7	.	TRBD2	TRBV4-1	TGCGCCAGCAGCCAAGGGGTAGCGGGAGGGCCTAAACGGCCGCCCGAGCAGTACTTC	CASSQGVAGGPKRPPEQYF
TRBJ2-7	.	TRBD2	TRBV6-1	TGTGCCAGCAGTGAAGAGTTAGCGGGAGGGTACGAGCAGTACTTC	CASSEELAGGYEQYF
TRBJ2-7	.	TRBD1	TRBV2	TGTGCCAGCACTTTACGGGACAGGGCTGGATCCGAGCAGTACTTC	CASTLRDRAGSEQYF
TRBJ2-1	.	TRBD2	TRBV5-1	TGCGCCAGCAGCTTGGCGGCGGGAGGGCCGGTCGGGGAGCAGTTCTTC	CASSLAAGGPVGEQFF
TRBJ1-4	.	.	TRBV30	TGTGCCTGGAGTGCGGGGAGGGATATGAAAGAAAAACTGTTTTTT	CAWSAGRDMKEKLFF
TRBJ1-5	.	TRBD1	TRBV30	TGTGCCTGGAGGGACAGGGGCGGTAGTGAGAGTCAGCCCCAGCATTTT	CAWRDRGGSESQPQHF
TRBJ2-7	.	.	TRBV6-5	TGTGCCAGCAGTTACTCACAGGCAAGGGTCGAGCAGTACTTC	CASSYSQARVEQYF
TRBJ2-3	.	.	TRBV15	TGTGCCACCAGCAGGGTCGACGGGTCAGATACGCAGTATTTT	CATSRVDGSDTQYF
TRBJ2-3	.	.	TRBV4-1	TGCGCCAGCAGCCAAGACCCTAGGACTGAGTCTAGCACAGATACGCAGTATTTT	CASSQDPRTESSTDTQYF
TRBJ2-1	.	TRBD2	TRBV18	TGTGCCAGCTCACCACATTCGGGACTAGTCGGCTCTTTTGAGCAGTTCTTC	CASSPHSGLVGSFEQFF
TRBJ1-5	.	.	TRBV2	TGTGCCAGCAGTGGAACGACAGGCGCCAATCAGCCCCAGCATTTT	CASSGTTGANQPQHF
TRBJ2-7	.	.	TRBV4-1	TGCGCCAGCAGCCAAGAAGCGGACTACGAGCAGTACTTC	CASSQEADYEQYF
TRBJ2-1	.	.	TRBV7-3	TGTGCCAGCAGCTTAGTAGGCGGGATCGACAATGAGCAGTTCTTC	CASSLVGGIDNEQFF
TRBJ2-1	.	TRBD2	TRBV12-5	TGTGCTAGTGGTTCCACAACCGGGACTAGCGGCTACAATGAGCAGTTCTTC	CASGSTTGTSGYNEQFF
TRBJ2-6	.	.	TRBV7-6	TGTGCCAGCAGCTTAGAGGGACACCCAGTCCGGGGTGGTGGGGCCAACGTCCTGACTTTC	CASSLEGHPVRGGGANVLTF
TRBJ1-1	.	.	TRBV7-2	TGTGCCAGCAGCTTAGCGGCAGGGCAGAGCACTGAAGCTTTCTTT	CASSLAAGQSTEAFF
TRBJ1-2	once	.	TRBV28	TGTGCCAGCAGTTCGTACAGTAACTATGGCTACACCTTC	CASSSYSNYGYTF
TRBJ2-5	once	.	TRBV7-3	TGTGCCAGCAGTCAGTCGGGGGGCGAGACCCAGTACTTC	CASSQSGGETQYF
TRBJ1-2	.	.	TRBV13	TGTGCCAGCAGCTCGGTAGCTAACTATGGCTACACCTTC	CASSSVANYGYTF
TRBJ2-7	.	TRBD1	TRBV13	TGTGCCAGCAGCTCCCGGGACAGCTCCTACGAGCAGTACTTC	CASSSRDSSYEQYF
TRBJ2-7	.	.	TRBV10-2	TGCGCCAGCAGTGATGGGGGGACCTACGAGCAGTACTTC	CASSDGGTYEQYF
TRBJ2-7	.	TRBD2	TRBV19	TGTGCCAGTAGTATAGCGGGAGGGGACTACGAGCAGTACTTC	CASSIAGGDYEQYF
TRBJ2-1	.	TRBD2	TRBV7-6	TGTGCCAGCAGCTCGAATCCGGGACTAGCGGGAGGTGAGCAGTTCTTC	CASSSNPGLAGGEQFF
TRBJ2-3	.	TRBD2	TRBV5-1	TGCGCCAGCAGCAGCCGACTAGCGGGACCCACAGATACGCAGTATTTT	CASSSRLAGPTDTQYF
TRBJ2-2	.	.	TRBV28	TGTGCCAGCAGTTTAACCGGGATCGGGACCGGGGAGCTGTTTTTT	CASSLTGIGTGELFF
TRBJ1-2	.	.	TRBV9	TGTGCCAGCAGTGAGATGCAGGGGTACGGCTACACCTTC	CASSEMQGYGYTF
TRBJ2-2	.	TRBD2	TRBV7-9	TGTGCCAGCACTCACCCGGGCGGGAGGGCCGTCACCGGGGAGCTGTTTTTT	CASTHPGGRAVTGELFF
TRBJ2-7	.	.	TRBV7-8	TGTGCCAGCAGCTTAGGTCGCCAGGGGTCAAACGAGCAGTACTTC	CASSLGRQGSNEQYF
TRBJ2-3	.	TRBD1	TRBV29-1	TGCAGCGTCCAACGGACAGGCGGGACAGATACGCAGTATTTT	CSVQRTGGTDTQYF
TRBJ1-1	once	.	TRBV5-6	TGTGCCAGCAGCTTGGCCGGAGGCCCCGGCAACACTGAAGCTTTCTTT	CASSLAGGPGNTEAFF
TRBJ2-1	.	TRBD2	TRBV12-5	TGTGCTAGTGGTTTGGGCAGCGGGAGCTACAATGAGCAGTTCTTC	CASGLGSGSYNEQFF
TRBJ1-4	.	.	TRBV10-1	TGCGCCAGCAGTGTGCCCGTAACCCAGACTCTTAATGAAAAACTGTTTTTT	CASSVPVTQTLNEKLFF
TRBJ2-2	.	.	TRBV18	TGTGCCAGCTCACCCACAGGGTCCACCGGGGAGCTGTTTTTT	CASSPTGSTGELFF
TRBJ1-1	.	.	TRBV6-5	TGTGCCAGCAGTTACCGCAGCTGGGGCCTGACTGAAGCTTTCTTT	CASSYRSWGLTEAFF